This TCR beta chain was obtained from a study of cytotoxic CD8 clonotypes in ibrutinib-treated CLL. Repertoires were generated with immunoSEQ multiplex PCR, while TCRdb's copy carries only in-frame clones and drops some. This sample has 45,000 to 70,000 clones, with 45% to 70% found just once. Germline values: CDR1 SQVTM, CDR2 ANQGSEA. The CDR3 has 13 amino acids. Deletions cut 2 bases from V and 2 bases from J, with 8 bases between. The sequencing here drew on PBMCs, taken after 24 months of ibrutinib treatment. The sequence was obtained from a human donor with chronic lymphocytic leukemia. This chain links TRBV29-1 with TRBJ2-3; D not resolved. CDR3 sequence (DNA): TGCAGCGTTGAACAGAGATCCACAGATACGCAGTATTTT. Translation gives CSVEQRSTDTQYF.